The rows below give T cell receptor beta chains drawn from one sample of a study of T cell responses to AZD1222 COVID-19 vaccine. Data came from immunoSEQ multiplex PCR; TCRdb stores just in-frame clones and leaves some out. This table has roughly 150,000 clones, about 87% appearing once. Sequenced here: peripheral blood, sampled on day 0 of MenACWY control vaccination. The receptors stem from an adult in good health. Both conserved end residues are trimmed from each CDR3. Each record gives: J gene, V gene, CDR3 protein.

J: TRBJ1-1
V: TRBV6-5
CDR3: ASSYSVDRAEAF

J: TRBJ1-2
V: TRBV7-2
CDR3: ASSLGSSRGVNYGYT

J: TRBJ1-1
V: TRBV7-2
CDR3: ASSLSLGEAF

J: TRBJ2-2
V: TRBV7-9
CDR3: ASSRSRNTGELF

J: TRBJ2-7
V: TRBV4-1
CDR3: ASSGRGAEQY

J: TRBJ1-2
V: TRBV5-4
CDR3: ASSLALLGGLSGYT

J: TRBJ2-7
V: TRBV29-1
CDR3: SVEGTDYEQY

J: TRBJ1-2
V: TRBV24-1
CDR3: ATKPGTGVDGYT

J: TRBJ2-2
V: TRBV7-6
CDR3: ASRLERTGELF

J: TRBJ2-1
V: TRBV11-2
CDR3: ASSPLNEQF

J: TRBJ1-1
V: TRBV11-3
CDR3: ASSLGFRGQAF

J: TRBJ1-2
V: TRBV4-2
CDR3: ASSHPRISTNYGYT

J: TRBJ2-3
V: TRBV11-3
CDR3: ASSSRSGSRDTQY

J: TRBJ1-2
V: TRBV3-1/TRBV3-2
CDR3: ASRTGTEGSGYT

J: TRBJ2-2
V: TRBV19
CDR3: ASSNGRNTGELF

J: TRBJ1-1
V: TRBV27
CDR3: ASSFNQLLRPEAF

J: TRBJ1-1
V: TRBV12-5
CDR3: ASGLVYTEAF

J: TRBJ2-1
V: TRBV14
CDR3: ASSQDRYRVNEQF

J: TRBJ1-3
V: TRBV3-1/TRBV3-2
CDR3: ASSRRGDSGNTIY

J: TRBJ2-2
V: TRBV9
CDR3: ASSAGQGSGELF

J: TRBJ1-5
V: TRBV4-2
CDR3: ASSQDGGRQPQH

J: TRBJ1-4
V: TRBV28
CDR3: ASISMGAEKLF

J: TRBJ1-2
V: TRBV19
CDR3: ASSRTAYGYT

J: TRBJ1-5
V: TRBV20-1
CDR3: SASSGNQPQH

J: TRBJ2-2
V: TRBV6-5
CDR3: ASSYAPGQGSGELF

J: TRBJ1-2
V: TRBV14
CDR3: ASSPVKGQGNYGYT